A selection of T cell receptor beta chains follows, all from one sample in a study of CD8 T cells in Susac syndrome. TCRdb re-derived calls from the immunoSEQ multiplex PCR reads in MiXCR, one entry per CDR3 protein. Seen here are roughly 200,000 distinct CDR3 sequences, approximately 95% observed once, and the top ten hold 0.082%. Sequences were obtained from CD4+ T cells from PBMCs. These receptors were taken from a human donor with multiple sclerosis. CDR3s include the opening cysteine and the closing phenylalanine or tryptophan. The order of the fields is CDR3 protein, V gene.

CDR3: CASSYNRGNGYTF
V: TRBV6-5

CDR3: CAWKRAGATDTQYF
V: TRBV30

CDR3: CASSVEDRGRGGYTF
V: TRBV9

CDR3: CASSLGREAFF
V: TRBV12-3/TRBV12-4

CDR3: CSAIRGQDTQYF
V: TRBV20-1

CDR3: CASSPGGGYGYTF
V: TRBV4-2

CDR3: CASSPSHRGLNSYEQYF
V: TRBV27

CDR3: CASMLQGRTSTDTQYF
V: TRBV19

CDR3: CASSAGRTPSRGYTF
V: TRBV9

CDR3: CASSHLPIGNTEAFF
V: TRBV3-1

CDR3: CASSQEGGTPDNEQFF
V: TRBV4-2

CDR3: CASSATSGGATGELFF
V: TRBV7-8

CDR3: CASSTGGQEPQHF
V: TRBV6-6

CDR3: CAWSEVAAETQYF
V: TRBV30

CDR3: CASSEVVHNTEAFF
V: TRBV11-1

CDR3: CASSPGRGARF
V: TRBV11-2

CDR3: CSARVTTNEKLFF
V: TRBV20-1

CDR3: CASTPGQTNQPQHF
V: TRBV6-1

CDR3: CASSGGQDIETQYF
V: TRBV6-6

CDR3: CASSDASVDTQYF
V: TRBV2

CDR3: CASSDSPREQYF
V: TRBV7-9

CDR3: CASSPNRGVGDTQYF
V: TRBV13

CDR3: CASTPTPNTGELFF
V: TRBV12-3/TRBV12-4

CDR3: CSARDRGTSGHNEQFF
V: TRBV20-1

CDR3: CASRLGDRNTEAFF
V: TRBV12-3/TRBV12-4

CDR3: CASSQGIHGADTQYF
V: TRBV3-1

CDR3: CSVGGMRGLNTEAFF
V: TRBV29-1

CDR3: CASSRKTANTEAFF
V: TRBV3-1

CDR3: CSARFGELYGYTF
V: TRBV20-1

CDR3: CASSHDNGNIQYF
V: TRBV5-1

CDR3: CSASQVSYGYTF
V: TRBV20-1

CDR3: CASSHTPYEQYF
V: TRBV3-1

CDR3: CSALSQGLEQFF
V: TRBV20-1

CDR3: CARLLGFVSATNYGYTF
V: TRBV6-1

CDR3: CSVLPRTNTGELFF
V: TRBV29-1

CDR3: CASSRTGQTYEQYF
V: TRBV14

CDR3: CASNRGDTQYF
V: TRBV3-1

CDR3: CASSPSPSSGDTQYF
V: TRBV12-3/TRBV12-4

CDR3: CAWRDFGSYEQYF
V: TRBV30

CDR3: CASSGDARFTLHF
V: TRBV2

CDR3: CASSYARVITYEQYF
V: TRBV6-5

CDR3: CSVGQGVTDTQYF
V: TRBV29-1

CDR3: CASSAEGQTQYF
V: TRBV2

CDR3: CAWSVSHTEAFF
V: TRBV30

CDR3: CSAPWGRSQYF
V: TRBV20-1

CDR3: CASSEGTGNEQYF
V: TRBV6-1

CDR3: CATADNAKNIQYF
V: TRBV15

CDR3: CASSYRQAHSPLHF
V: TRBV12-3/TRBV12-4

CDR3: CASSSPGRPGETQYF
V: TRBV6-5

CDR3: CASGLAGTRGSGETQYF
V: TRBV12-5

CDR3: CSAGGQGWEQYF
V: TRBV20-1

CDR3: CASSYGGGTGVINEQFF
V: TRBV12-3/TRBV12-4

CDR3: CASSLGQGGYEQYF
V: TRBV12-3/TRBV12-4